These T cell receptor beta chains were read from a single sample in a study of cytomegalovirus exposure and HLA in healthy donors. The method was immunoSEQ multiplex PCR; TCRdb's version includes in-frame clones alone and lacks a portion of them. This table has about 110,000 clones, under 70% appearing once. Source material: PBMCs. Receptors were obtained from a man aged 18 to 35 in good health and CMV-seropositive. The CDR3 runs from the conserved cysteine through the conserved F or W. A D gene is named only where the DNA matches it firmly. Expanded clones are given a class, and other clones once, few, many or no size at all.

abundance,d_gene,v_gene,j_gene,CDR3nt,CDR3aa
NA,TRBD2,TRBV2,TRBJ2-7,TGTGCCAGCAAGGGAGGTAGCGGGGTGTACGAGCAGTACTTC,CASKGGSGVYEQYF
few,NA,TRBV11-2,TRBJ1-6,TGTGCCAGCAGCTTAGGACTTTTTACGAGGTCACCCCTCCACTTT,CASSLGLFTRSPLHF
NA,NA,TRBV2,TRBJ2-5,TGTGCCACCCCCCCCGAGGGGGTCGGAGAGACCCAGTACTTC,CATPPEGVGETQYF
few,NA,TRBV10-3,TRBJ1-2,TGTGCCATCAGTGAGTTACCGACAGGCTCGGGCGGCTACACCTTC,CAISELPTGSGGYTF
NA,NA,TRBV5-6,TRBJ1-2,TGTGCCAGCAGCCCCCAGCGGGGGACCTATGGCTACACCTTC,CASSPQRGTYGYTF
NA,TRBD1,TRBV27,TRBJ1-2,TGTGCCAGCAGTCAGGACAGGGGTAACTATGGCTACACCTTC,CASSQDRGNYGYTF
NA,NA,TRBV5-1,TRBJ2-2,TGCGCCAGCAACGGAGTTAGGGGGAACACCGGGGAGCTGTTTTTT,CASNGVRGNTGELFF
NA,NA,TRBV10-1,TRBJ1-2,TGCGCCAGCAGTGACAGGGGTGGCTATGGCTACACCTTC,CASSDRGGYGYTF
NA,TRBD1,TRBV29-1,TRBJ1-2,TGCAGCACCGTCGGGGACAGGGGCAGTGGCTACACCTTC,CSTVGDRGSGYTF
once,TRBD1,TRBV7-2,TRBJ2-2,TGTGCCAGCAGCTACCAGACAGGGACCGGGGAGCTGTTTTTT,CASSYQTGTGELFF
once,NA,TRBV11-2,TRBJ1-1,TGTGCCAGCAGCTCCGGGATAGACACTGAAGCTTTCTTT,CASSSGIDTEAFF
NA,NA,TRBV4-1,TRBJ2-5,TGCGCCAGCAGCCCTCCCGGAGGGGGCCGAGAGACCCAGTACTTC,CASSPPGGGRETQYF
NA,TRBD1,TRBV19,TRBJ1-5,TGTGCCAGTAGGCCGAGGGCAGGGACAGGGCCCCTATATAGCAATCAGCCCCAGCATTTT,CASRPRAGTGPLYSNQPQHF
NA,NA,TRBV5-1,TRBJ2-7,TGCGCCAGCAGCCTGCACGAAAGGAGCTCCTACGAGCAGTACTTC,CASSLHERSSYEQYF
NA,TRBD2,TRBV6-4,TRBJ2-2,TGTGCCAGCAGCCCGGGGGGGCTTTTCACCGGGGAGCTGTTTTTT,CASSPGGLFTGELFF
NA,NA,TRBV5-4,TRBJ2-7,TGTGCCAGCAGCTTGGGCCCAGGCCCCTACGAGCAGTACTTC,CASSLGPGPYEQYF
NA,NA,TRBV7-9,TRBJ1-2,TGTGCCAGCAGCCTACCTCCTGAAAACAGGGTTGGCTACACCTTC,CASSLPPENRVGYTF
NA,NA,TRBV2,TRBJ1-2,TGTGCCAGCAGTTACGGTGGACAGCCTCACGATGGCTACGCCTTC,CASSYGGQPHDGYAF
NA,NA,TRBV5-6,TRBJ1-1,TGTGCCAGCAGCCACCGTAGGACGGGCTCGGGGGGCACTGAAGCTTTCTTT,CASSHRRTGSGGTEAFF
few,NA,TRBV10-1,TRBJ2-4,TGCGCCAGCAGTGAATCACGTCTAAAGCAAGTTCAGTACTTC,CASSESRLKQVQYF
NA,TRBD2,TRBV28,TRBJ2-5,TGTGCCAGCACCTCAGCGGGGAGTTTCCAAGAGACCCAGTACTTC,CASTSAGSFQETQYF
NA,NA,TRBV27,TRBJ2-2,TGTGCCAGCAGTTGGGGGCCAGGGGAGGAGCTGTTTTTT,CASSWGPGEELFF
NA,NA,TRBV19,TRBJ2-1,TGTGCCAGTAGCATAGGACACGATGAGCAGTTCTTC,CASSIGHDEQFF
NA,TRBD1,TRBV2,TRBJ1-4,TGTGCCAGCATGAGGGGACAGAAGAATGAAAAACTGTTTTTT,CASMRGQKNEKLFF
NA,TRBD1,TRBV5-1,TRBJ2-4,TGCGCCAGCAGCTCATCCGGACAGGGGGCGATTCAAGCCATTCAGTACTTC,CASSSSGQGAIQAIQYF
NA,TRBD1,TRBV5-8,TRBJ1-3,TGTGCCAGCAGCTCGGGGACAGTCTCTGGAAACACCATATATTTT,CASSSGTVSGNTIYF
few,NA,TRBV6-1,TRBJ1-2,TGTGCCAGCAGAACCCGGGGGGGATTCCATGGCTACACCTTC,CASRTRGGFHGYTF
NA,TRBD1,TRBV6-5,TRBJ2-3,TGTGCCAGCAGTCCGGACAGGGCCGACACAGATACGCAGTATTTT,CASSPDRADTDTQYF
NA,TRBD2,TRBV6-1,TRBJ2-4,TGTGCCAGCAGTGAATCTAGCGGGGGGGATATAGCCAAAAACATTCAGTACTTC,CASSESSGGDIAKNIQYF
few,TRBD2,TRBV27,TRBJ2-5,TGTGCCAGCAGTTTATATGCCAGCGGGGGGAGGGAGACCCAGTACTTC,CASSLYASGGRETQYF
NA,NA,TRBV28,TRBJ1-1,TGTGCCAGCAGTCGCGTCGCAGTTCGGGCTGAAGCTTTCTTT,CASSRVAVRAEAFF
once,NA,TRBV15,TRBJ2-6,TGTGCCACCAGCAGCCAGGGTTCTGGGGCCAACGTCCTGACTTTC,CATSSQGSGANVLTF
few,TRBD1,TRBV9,TRBJ2-6,TGTGCCAGCAGCGTAGACTTCCGGACAGGGTTCACTGGGGCCAACGTCCTGACTTTC,CASSVDFRTGFTGANVLTF
NA,NA,TRBV9,TRBJ1-6,TGTGCCAGCAGCCCACCCGGAGCACAAGGTTCACCCTTCCACTTT,CASSPPGAQGSPFHF
once,NA,TRBV4-1,TRBJ1-1,TGCGCCAGCAGCCACCCGACTGGGGCCAGACCTGAAGCTTTCTTT,CASSHPTGARPEAFF
NA,NA,TRBV2,TRBJ1-1,TGTGCCACCCTGAAGAACAGCTGCTTGGCTTTCTTT,CATLKNSCLAFF
NA,NA,TRBV5-4,TRBJ1-1,TGTGCCAGCAGCCCCCGACAGTACCCGCTTGAAGCTTTCTTT,CASSPRQYPLEAFF
NA,TRBD2,TRBV2,TRBJ2-1,TGTGCCAGCAGTGAAGATAGCGGGGGATACAATGAGCAGTTCTTC,CASSEDSGGYNEQFF
NA,NA,TRBV7-2,TRBJ1-1,TGTGCCAGCAGCTCAGACAGGAGGAACACTGAAGCTTTCTTT,CASSSDRRNTEAFF
few,TRBD1,TRBV5-1,TRBJ1-5,TGCGCCAGCAGCCCGGGGACAGTGGGGTCTAGCAATCAGCCCCAGCATTTT,CASSPGTVGSSNQPQHF
NA,TRBD1,TRBV4-2,TRBJ2-7,TGTGCCAGCAGTCGGGACAGGGGCCCATCCTACGAGCAGTACTTC,CASSRDRGPSYEQYF
few,TRBD2,TRBV5-1,TRBJ2-3,TGCGCCAGCAGACCGGGACTAAGCGCAGATACGCAGTATTTT,CASRPGLSADTQYF
NA,TRBD2,TRBV4-1,TRBJ2-5,TGCGCCAGCAGCCAAGAGACTAGCGGGGGCCAAGAGACCCAGTACTTC,CASSQETSGGQETQYF
NA,NA,TRBV11-2,TRBJ2-1,TGTGCCAGCAGCGCGCTCAATGAGCAGTTCTTC,CASSALNEQFF
once,TRBD2,TRBV4-1,TRBJ2-1,TGCGCCAGCAGCATCGGGGGGGACTACAATGAGCAGTTCTTC,CASSIGGDYNEQFF
NA,NA,TRBV5-6,TRBJ1-1,TGTGCCAGCAGCTACGGTCGGACCACAGGGAACACTGAAGCTTTCTTT,CASSYGRTTGNTEAFF